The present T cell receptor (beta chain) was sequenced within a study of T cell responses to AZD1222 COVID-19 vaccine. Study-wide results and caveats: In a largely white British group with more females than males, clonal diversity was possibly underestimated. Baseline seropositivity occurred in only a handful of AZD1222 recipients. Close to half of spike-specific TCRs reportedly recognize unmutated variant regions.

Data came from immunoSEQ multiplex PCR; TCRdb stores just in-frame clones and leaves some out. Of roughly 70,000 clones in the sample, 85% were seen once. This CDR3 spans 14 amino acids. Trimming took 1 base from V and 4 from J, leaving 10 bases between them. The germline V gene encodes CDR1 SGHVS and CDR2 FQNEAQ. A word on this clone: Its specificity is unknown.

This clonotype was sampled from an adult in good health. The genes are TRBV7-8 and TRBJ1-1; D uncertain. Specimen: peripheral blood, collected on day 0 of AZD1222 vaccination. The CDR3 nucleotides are TGTGCCAGCAGCTTAGAACAGCCGGGCACTGAAGCTTTCTTT. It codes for CASSLEQPGTEAFF.